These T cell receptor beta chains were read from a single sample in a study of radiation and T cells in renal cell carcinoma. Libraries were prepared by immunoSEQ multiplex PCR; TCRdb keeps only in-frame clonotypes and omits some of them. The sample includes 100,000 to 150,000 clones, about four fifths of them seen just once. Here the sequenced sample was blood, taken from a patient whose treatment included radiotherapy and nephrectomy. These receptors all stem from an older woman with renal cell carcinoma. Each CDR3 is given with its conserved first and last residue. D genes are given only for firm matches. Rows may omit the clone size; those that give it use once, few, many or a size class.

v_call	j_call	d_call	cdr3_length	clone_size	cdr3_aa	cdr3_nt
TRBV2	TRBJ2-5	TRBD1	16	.	CASSGTGTLYQETQYF	TGTGCCAGTTCCGGGACAGGGACCCTCTACCAAGAGACCCAGTACTTC
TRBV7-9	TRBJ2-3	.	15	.	CASSSAGFVSDTQYF	TGTGCCAGCAGCTCAGCAGGGTTCGTGTCAGATACGCAGTATTTT
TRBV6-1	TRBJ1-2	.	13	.	CASNYEGNYGYTF	TGTGCCAGCAATTATGAGGGTAACTATGGCTACACCTTC
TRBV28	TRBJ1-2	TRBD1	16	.	CASSRTGGAFSTGYTF	TGTGCCAGTAGTAGGACAGGGGGGGCCTTTTCGACGGGCTACACCTTC
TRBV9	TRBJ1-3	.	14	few	CASSVAETGNTIYF	TGTGCCAGCAGCGTAGCAGAAACTGGAAACACCATATATTTT
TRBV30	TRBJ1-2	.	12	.	CAWSMSDYGYTF	TGTGCCTGGAGTATGTCAGACTATGGCTACACCTTC
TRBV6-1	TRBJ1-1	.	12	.	CASSESRTEAFF	TGTGCCAGCAGTGAAAGCAGAACTGAAGCTTTCTTT
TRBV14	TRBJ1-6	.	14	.	CASSLDRSGTPLHF	TGTGCCAGCAGCCTCGACAGGTCCGGGACACCCCTCCACTTT
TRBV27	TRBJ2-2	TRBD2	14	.	CASSPGLPTGELFF	TGTGCCAGCAGTCCGGGACTACCGACCGGGGAGCTGTTTTTT
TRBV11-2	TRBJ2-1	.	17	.	CASSLAPTSSSYNEQFF	TGTGCCAGCAGCTTAGCCCCTACTAGCAGCTCCTACAATGAGCAGTTCTTC
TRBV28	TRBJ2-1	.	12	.	CASSYLNNEQFF	TGTGCCAGCAGTTACCTCAACAATGAGCAGTTCTTC